This T cell receptor beta chain was profiled in a study of T cells in tuberculosis. Germline-derived CDR1 and CDR2 are SGHNT and YYREEE (reference sequence). The CDR3 covers 16 residues. V was clipped by 4 bases and J by 0 bases; unmatched bases: 7. Only in-frame clones appear in the TCRdb table, and some are missing; sequencing was by immunoSEQ multiplex PCR. The sample comprises fewer than 55,000 clones, around 96% of which are singletons, and roughly 7% rests with the top ten. This receptor was identified in a donor between 10 and 29 years old with latent tuberculosis or without tuberculosis infection. Material for sequencing was PBMCs. This rearrangement joins TRBV5-4 to TRBJ2-7; 10 nucleotides agree with TRBD2. The CDR3 DNA follows: TGTGCCAGCAGCAACCCGGGACTAGCGAACTCCTACGAGCAGTACTTC. Its translation is CASSNPGLANSYEQYF.